The rows below give T cell receptor beta chains drawn from one sample of a study of T cells in localized non-small cell lung cancer. The protocol was immunoSEQ multiplex PCR, while the TCRdb copy is restricted to in-frame clones and leaves out a portion. The table records about 72,000 clones, around four fifths of them present only once. The sequences come from peripheral blood, collected before any cancer treatment. These receptor sequences come from a female donor at least 60 years old with stage I lung adenocarcinoma. Each CDR3 is given with its conserved first and last residue. Each record gives: D gene, J gene, V gene, CDR3 DNA, CDR3 protein. D genes are given only for firm matches.

D gene: .
J gene: TRBJ1-4
V gene: TRBV16
CDR3 DNA: TGTGCCAGCAGCCAAGAGACACTGGATGGTGAAAAACTGTTTTTT
CDR3 protein: CASSQETLDGEKLFF

D gene: .
J gene: TRBJ2-5
V gene: TRBV5-6
CDR3 DNA: TGTGCCAGCAGCATTCCGACAGTACAAGAGACCCAGTACTTC
CDR3 protein: CASSIPTVQETQYF

D gene: .
J gene: TRBJ1-2
V gene: TRBV6-5
CDR3 DNA: TGTGCCAGTTCGGCAGGAAACTATGGCTACACCTTC
CDR3 protein: CASSAGNYGYTF

D gene: .
J gene: TRBJ2-7
V gene: TRBV27
CDR3 DNA: TGTGCCAGCAGTTCCAATGGCAGCCCCTCCTACGAGCAGTACTTC
CDR3 protein: CASSSNGSPSYEQYF

D gene: .
J gene: TRBJ1-1
V gene: TRBV5-1
CDR3 DNA: TGCGCCAGCAGCTTGGACAGCAGTGGGTCAGGAGTGGCTTTCTTT
CDR3 protein: CASSLDSSGSGVAFF

D gene: .
J gene: TRBJ2-5
V gene: TRBV7-8
CDR3 DNA: TGTGCCAGCAGCAAAAGCGGCGTGGAGACCCAGTACTTC
CDR3 protein: CASSKSGVETQYF

D gene: TRBD2
J gene: TRBJ2-7
V gene: TRBV11-3
CDR3 DNA: TGTGCCAGCAGCTTAGAATCGCTAGCGGGATGGTACGAGCAGTACTTC
CDR3 protein: CASSLESLAGWYEQYF

D gene: .
J gene: TRBJ2-7
V gene: TRBV25-1
CDR3 DNA: TGTGCCAGCAGTGGTCTTAACCAAAAAACCTCCTACGAGCAGTACTTC
CDR3 protein: CASSGLNQKTSYEQYF

D gene: TRBD1
J gene: TRBJ2-3
V gene: TRBV27
CDR3 DNA: TGTGCCAGCAGTTACTACAGGGGGTCAGATACGCAGTATTTT
CDR3 protein: CASSYYRGSDTQYF

D gene: .
J gene: TRBJ2-7
V gene: TRBV16
CDR3 DNA: TGTGCCAGCAGCCCCCAGTACGAGCAGTACTTC
CDR3 protein: CASSPQYEQYF